The sequence of this T cell receptor (beta chain) was determined in a study of T cells after yellow fever vaccination. This clonotype has only a few counts. As yet, its antigen is unknown. Whole-study findings and limits: When the response was secondary, it was weaker but reached its peak faster, day 5 versus 15.

V lost 0 bases, J lost 5 bases, and 11 bases lay in between. This CDR3 region has 14 residues. Germline V CDR1 and CDR2: SGDLS, YYNGEE. Production of TCR cDNA was by 5'RACE template switching, which also added a universal primer site and UMIs. TCRdb used MiXCR to reprocess the 5' RACE reads, holding one entry per CDR3 protein. The sample includes approximately 250,000 distinct CDR3 sequences, around 5.3% of them seen just once. The specimen was CD4+ T cells sorted from PBMCs, collected on the day of the yellow fever booster vaccination. V is TRBV9 and J is TRBJ2-5; D possibly corresponds to TRBD1 (5 bases). This TCR was sampled from a man between 18 and 29 years old who received the YFV17D yellow fever vaccine. For the CDR3, the DNA is TGTGCCAGCAGCGTAGGGACATCCCCGGAGACCCAGTACTTC. It specifies CASSVGTSPETQYF.